Each of the 21 T cell receptor beta chains below was sequenced from the same sample in a study of Ad26.COV2.S vaccination and SARS-CoV-2 variants. Described treatment: approximately 18 received Ad26.COV2.S at low or high dose, single or two shots; roughly 5 received placebo; per-sample allocation not given. Sampling was done on day 63 after the first vaccine or placebo injection. Clones were read by immunoSEQ multiplex PCR, and TCRdb kept only the in-frame ones, dropping some. The sample yields 430,000 or so clones, 90% seen once. Source: peripheral blood, taken in a trial of Ad26.COV2.S vaccine versus placebo. These receptors originate from a person aged 18-60 years who received the Ad26.COV2.S COVID-19 vaccine or a placebo.

Points on this clone: The sample carries other DNA sequences with the same CDR3. V usage is TRBV5-1 and J usage is TRBJ2-1; 9 nucleotides match TRBD2. The germline V gene has CDR1 SGHRS and CDR2 YFSETQ. The CDR3 length is 14 residues. J gave up 2 bases and V 5 bases, and 2 bases lay outside the gene matches. CDR3 DNA: TGCGCCAGCAGTTTAGCGGGAGCCTACAATGAGCAGTTCTTC. It specifies CASSLAGAYNEQFF.

The J gene is TRBJ2-3, the V gene TRBV29-1; the D gene is possibly TRBD2 (7 bases). Germline loops: CDR1 SQVTM, CDR2 ANQGSEA. V was clipped by 7 bases and J by 1 base, with 21 bases between them. This CDR3 has 16 residues. The chain's CDR3 is CSGGGEGMSRTDTQYF. The CDR3 bases are TGCAGCGGAGGGGGGGAAGGTATGAGCCGCACAGATACGCAGTATTTT.

DNA for the CDR3: TGTGCCAGTAGTCCGTTTTTCGGGTACTCACCCCTCCACTTT. Protein product: CASSPFFGYSPLHF. The genes are TRBV19 and TRBJ1-6; D unresolved. Germline values: CDR1 LNHDA, CDR2 SQIVND (reference sequence). The V end lost 5 bases, the J end lost 10 bases, and 15 bases lay between the germline ends. CDR3 size: 14 residues. Using reference TRBV19 and TRBJ1-6 for the parts outside the CDR3, the full variable domain is DGGITQSPKYLFRKEGQNVTLSCEQNLNHDAMYWYRQDPGQGLRLIYYSQIVNDFQKGDIAEGYSVSREKKESFPLTVTSAQKNPTAFYLCASSPFFGYSPLHFGNGTRLTVT.

This rearrangement joins TRBV3-1 (or the pseudogene TRBV3-2) to TRBJ2-4; D is possibly TRBD1 or TRBD2 (5 bases each). Germline assignment: CDR1 LGHDT and CDR2 YNNKEL (reference sequence). The CDR3 has 15 residues. V shed 4 bases and J shed 0 bases, with 10 bases lying between them. In DNA form, the CDR3 reads TGTGCCAGCAGCCGGGACGGAGTAGCCAAAAACATTCAGTACTTC. Translated, it gives CASSRDGVAKNIQYF.

This rearrangement joins TRBV25-1 to TRBJ2-5; TRBD1 matches at 9 bases. The CDR3 covers 16 residues. The junction had 10 bases not matched to a gene; V was cut back by 3 bases and J by 5 bases. CDR1 is MGHDK and CDR2 is SYGVNS in the germline V gene. The CDR3 nucleotides are TGTGCCAGCAGTGAGTTTCGTACAGGGGGCACGGAGACCCAGTACTTC. Protein: CASSEFRTGGTETQYF.

The J gene is TRBJ1-3, the V gene TRBV9; TRBD1 is a possible D gene (5 bases). The V and J ends lost 2 bases and 8 bases respectively, with 11 bases between them. From germline, CDR1 is SGDLS and CDR2 YYNGEE. This CDR3 region has 13 residues. CDR3 DNA sequence: TGTGCCAGCAGCGTCGTGGGAGGGGACACCATATATTTT. Protein: CASSVVGGDTIYF.

The V gene is TRBV7-2, the J gene TRBJ1-1; the match to TRBD1 covers 7 bases. The J segment lost 6 bases and the V segment lost 5 bases, leaving 15 bases of the junction unmatched. This CDR3 comprises 16 residues. Germline values: CDR1 SGHTA, CDR2 FQGNSA. CDR3 sequence (DNA): TGTGCCAGCAGCCCACCACCCCGGGACAGAAATTCTGAAGCTTTCTTT. Amino acid sequence: CASSPPPRDRNSEAFF. Together with reference TRBV7-2 and TRBJ1-1, the CDR3 gives the full variable domain: GAGVSQSPSNKVTEKGKDVELRCDPISGHTALYWYRQSLGQGLEFLIYFQGNSAPDKSGLPSDRFSAERTGGSVSTLTIQRTQQEDSAVYLCASSPPPRDRNSEAFFGQGTRLTVV.

The J gene is TRBJ1-1, the V gene TRBV18; 11 bases match TRBD1. Losses at the gene ends were 3 bases for V and 10 bases for J; bases not matched to a gene: 4. This CDR3 is 13 amino acids long. The germline V gene has CDR1 KGHSH and CDR2 LQKENI. CDR3 residues: CASSPSGTGGAFF. The DNA for the CDR3 is TGTGCCAGCTCACCGAGCGGGACAGGGGGAGCTTTCTTT.

The chain recombines TRBV2 with TRBJ2-1, with 16 bases aligning to TRBD2. The CDR3 has 16 residues. The germline CDR1 and CDR2 sequences are SNHLY and FYNNEI. The trim removed 7 bases at V and 5 bases at J, leaving 5 bases unmatched. As DNA, the CDR3 is TGTGCCAGCATTGGGACTAGCGGGAGGGGACACAATGAGCAGTTCTTC. It yields the protein CASIGTSGRGHNEQFF.

This chain links TRBV6-2 or TRBV6-3 with TRBJ1-2, with TRBD1 as a possible D gene (6 bases). The germline V and J ends were trimmed by 4 bases and 3 bases, with 18 bases remaining between them. CDR1 is MNHEY and CDR2 is SVGEGT in the germline V gene. CDR3 length: 16 residues. CDR3 loop: CASSSYQGRPDYGYTF. The CDR3 DNA sequence: TGTGCCAGCAGTTCTTACCAGGGGCGCCCCGACTATGGCTACACCTTC.

This clone was found once. Here the CDR3 DNA reads TGTGCCAGCACCAGACGGGGGAACACTGAAGCTTTCTTT. Its translation is CASTRRGNTEAFF. This chain uses TRBV27 with TRBJ1-1, with no clear D. This CDR3 region has 13 residues. Trimming took 7 bases from V and 1 from J, leaving 10 bases between them. Germline V gene lookup returns CDR1 MNHEY and CDR2 SMNVEV (reference sequence).

The chain joins TRBV14 to TRBJ1-1, with TRBD1 matching 8 bases. Trimming at V came to 0 bases and at J to 6 bases, leaving 6 bases not matched to a gene. CDR1 is SGHDN, CDR2 FVKESK, per germline. CDR3 length: 15 amino acids. CDR3 sequence (DNA): TGTGCCAGCAGCCAAGACATAGGGACAGGTTCTGAAGCTTTCTTT. It is translated as CASSQDIGTGSEAFF.

The rearrangement links TRBV14 to TRBJ2-7; 10 nucleotides agree with TRBD1. From germline, CDR1 is SGHDN and CDR2 FVKESK. The CDR3 runs to 16 residues. Trimming removed 2 bases from V and 5 bases from J; junction bases left unmatched: 9. The DNA for the CDR3 is TGTGCCAGCAGCCAATTTACCGGGACAGGGGACCACGAGCAGTACTTC. It specifies CASSQFTGTGDHEQYF.

The chain is built from TRBV25-1 and TRBJ1-4; the D is unclear. Germline V lookup: CDR1 MGHDK, CDR2 SYGVNS. This CDR3 is 14 amino acids long. Trimming stripped 5 bases from V and 8 bases from J, with 15 bases between. The DNA of the CDR3 is TGTGCCAGCAGTCCTAACTTAGTAGCGGAAAAACTGTTTTTT. It is translated as CASSPNLVAEKLFF.

The gene calls are TRBV28 and TRBJ2-5, with 8 positions matching TRBD1. CDR1 is MDHEN, CDR2 SYDVKM, per germline. There are 17 residues in the CDR3. Trimming took 3 bases from V and 2 from J; bases not matched to a gene: 11. The CDR3, as DNA: TGTGCCAGCAGTTTGGGAAGTGGGGACAGGTCTCAAGAGACCCAGTACTTC. Its translation: CASSLGSGDRSQETQYF.

This sequence joins TRBV5-4 and TRBJ2-3; D unclear. The CDR3 spans 17 residues. V lost 0 bases and J lost 6, with 20 bases in between. The germline V gene has CDR1 SGHNT and CDR2 YYREEE (reference sequence). CDR3 bases: TGTGCCAGCAGCTTGGTGGGTAGGGTACCCGACGCGGATACGCAGTATTTT. This sequence encodes CASSLVGRVPDADTQYF. Based on the CDR3 plus reference TRBV5-4 and TRBJ2-3, the full variable domain is ETGVTQSPTHLIKTRGQQVTLRCSSQSGHNTVSWYQQALGQGPQFIFQYYREEENGRGNFPPRFSGLQFPNYSSELNVNALELDDSALYLCASSLVGRVPDADTQYFGPGTRLTVL.

V gene TRBV6-2 or TRBV6-3 combines with J gene TRBJ2-1, with 11 bases that match TRBD2. Trimming removed 4 bases from V and 4 bases from J; junction bases left unmatched: 15. The CDR3 extends over 19 amino acids. Germline values: CDR1 MNHEY, CDR2 SVGEGT. CDR3 sequence (DNA): TGTGCCAGCAGTTTTAATAGCGGGAGGGCCCTTTCGGCTTACAATGAGCAGTTCTTC. Its translation: CASSFNSGRALSAYNEQFF.

The gene calls are TRBV7-8 and TRBJ2-7; 10 bases agree with TRBD1. The trim removed 4 bases at V and 3 bases at J, leaving 6 bases unmatched. This CDR3 is built from 15 residues. Per germline, CDR1 SGHVS and CDR2 FQNEAQ. The CDR3 protein is CASSSPGQGFYEQYF. The DNA for the CDR3 is TGTGCCAGCAGCTCGCCGGGACAGGGGTTCTACGAGCAGTACTTC.

Here the CDR3 reads CASSLTGQSNQPQHF. In DNA, the CDR3 is TGCGCCAGCAGCTTGACAGGACAGAGCAATCAGCCCCAGCATTTT. This rearrangement joins TRBV5-1 to TRBJ1-5, with D tentatively TRBD1 (6 bases). Per the germline V gene, CDR1 is SGHRS and CDR2 is YFSETQ. The CDR3 is made up of 15 amino acids. The V end was cut by 1 base, the J end by 1 base, with 9 bases between.

The CDR3 spells CASSLALGGQPQHF. For the CDR3, the DNA is TGCGCCAGCAGCTTGGCCCTGGGGGGGCAGCCCCAGCATTTT. The chain links TRBV5-1 to TRBJ1-5; tentatively, D is TRBD1 (5 bases). Trimming cost V 0 bases and J 7 bases, with 11 bases left between them. Germline CDR1 and CDR2: SGHRS and YFSETQ. The length of the CDR3 is 14 residues.

The CDR3 reads CASSLELAGVGTDTQYF. CDR3 bases: TGTGCCAGCAGCTTGGAGCTGGCGGGAGTAGGCACAGATACGCAGTATTTT. The chain carries TRBV5-4 and TRBJ2-3; TRBD2 aligns across 7 bases. This CDR3 has 17 residues. Germline CDR1 and CDR2: SGHNT and YYREEE (reference sequence). The ends lost 0 bases at V and 1 base at J; junction bases unmatched: 8. Complete variable domain (other parts from reference TRBV5-4 and TRBJ2-3): ETGVTQSPTHLIKTRGQQVTLRCSSQSGHNTVSWYQQALGQGPQFIFQYYREEENGRGNFPPRFSGLQFPNYSSELNVNALELDDSALYLCASSLELAGVGTDTQYFGPGTRLTVL.